Presented here are 14 T cell receptor beta chains from one specimen sequenced in a study of shared clonotypes between healthy human individuals. Only in-frame clones appear in the TCRdb table, and some are missing; sequencing was by immunoSEQ multiplex PCR. The sample includes about 2.4 million clones, approximately 93% seen only once; the top ten take more than 0.35%. Material: naive CD4+ T cells from PBMCs. Subset noted: CD45RA+ positively selected. Receptor source: a man aged 18 to 29 in good health. Some clones in this sample may be carry-over from other donors' samples.

The chain employs TRBV11-2 and TRBJ1-5; D perhaps matches TRBD1 (5 bases). V lost 4 bases to trimming and J lost 0 bases, with 19 bases between them. Germline V gene sequence: CDR1 SGHAT, CDR2 FQNNGV. There are 18 residues in the CDR3. The DNA of the CDR3 is TGTGCCAGCAGCTCAGGGAATACGGGCGGGTATAGCAATCAGCCCCAGCATTTT. Amino acid sequence: CASSSGNTGGYSNQPQHF.

J is TRBJ2-1 and V is TRBV7-3; TRBD2 agrees at 8 bases. Germline-derived CDR1 and CDR2 are SGHTA and FQGTGA. CDR3 length equals 15 residues. V was clipped by 2 bases and J by 8 bases; unmatched bases: 8. The CDR3 DNA reads as TGTGCCAGCAGCTTATACAGCGGGAGTCGGGATGAGCAGTTCTTC. This gives the protein CASSLYSGSRDEQFF.

V gene TRBV6-5 combines with J gene TRBJ1-2, with 12 bases fitting TRBD1. The germline CDR1 and CDR2 sequences are MNHEY and SVGAGI. V lost 6 bases, J lost 4 bases, and 3 bases stayed unmatched. This CDR3 comprises 14 residues. The CDR3 DNA reads as TGTGCCAGCAGCGGGACAGGGGGCGGCTATGGCTACACCTTC. It is translated as CASSGTGGGYGYTF.

This clone was recorded once. V and J are TRBV7-3 and TRBJ2-3, with 7 bases identical to TRBD1. V was clipped by 5 bases and J by 0 bases; unmatched bases: 2. Germline V gene data show CDR1 as SGHTA and CDR2 as FQGTGA. The CDR3 totals 14 residues. The CDR3 coding sequence is TGTGCCAGCAGCCGACAGGGTAGCACAGATACGCAGTATTTT. Protein product: CASSRQGSTDTQYF.

This clone was observed a handful of times. Different DNA sequences within this sample yield the same CDR3. The chain carries TRBV28 and TRBJ1-2; D not certain. The CDR3 has 12 amino acids. Germline loops: CDR1 MDHEN, CDR2 SYDVKM. Between the trimmed V and J ends, which lost 2 bases and 8 bases, there was a span of 9 bases. CDR3 in DNA: TGTGCCAGCAGTTTACCCCAAGGGGGCTACACCTTC. Translation: CASSLPQGGYTF.

The rearrangement uses TRBV4-2 and TRBJ2-7; the D is unclear. Germline V gene sequence: CDR1 LGHNA, CDR2 YNFKEQ. The CDR3 has 14 amino acids. The V end was cut by 1 base, the J end by 0 bases, with 7 bases between. CDR3 coding DNA: TGTGCCAGCAGCCAAGCGGCGAGCTCCTACGAGCAGTACTTC. It specifies CASSQAASSYEQYF.

Notes on this clone: Additional DNA sequences in this sample encode the identical CDR3. The chain carries TRBV11-3 and TRBJ2-1; D gene ambiguous. This CDR3 comprises 14 residues. Germline assignment: CDR1 SGHNT and CDR2 YENEEA. The V end was cut by 4 bases, the J end by 4 bases, with 11 bases between. Here the CDR3 DNA reads TGTGCCAGCAGCTCGTCGGGCTCGTACAATGAGCAGTTCTTC. It codes for CASSSSGSYNEQFF.

The chain combines TRBV2 with TRBJ1-4; 8 bases align to TRBD1. Germline V lookup: CDR1 SNHLY, CDR2 FYNNEI. V trimming: 9 bases; J trimming: 5 bases; junction bases outside the gene matches: 5. The CDR3 consists of 13 residues. This chain's CDR3 is CASVQGVNEKLFF. CDR3 DNA: TGTGCCAGTGTACAGGGGGTAAATGAAAAACTGTTTTTT.

This clone was picked up one time. The chain recombines TRBV12-2 with TRBJ1-1; the D call in the table, TRBD1, was not verified against the DNA. TRBV12-2 is a pseudogene segment. The CDR3 consists of 17 residues. Here the CDR3 reads CASRLVQAGTGYTEAFF. Written as DNA, the CDR3 is TGTGCAAGTCGCTTAGTTCAAGCCGGGACAGGATACACTGAAGCTTTCTTT.

The chain carries TRBV5-1 and TRBJ2-7; D may correspond to TRBD1 or TRBD2 (5 bases each). Between the trimmed V and J ends, which lost 3 bases and 4 bases, there was a span of 14 bases. The germline CDR1 and CDR2 sequences are SGHRS and YFSETQ. The CDR3 is 14 residues long. As DNA, the CDR3 is TGCGCCAGCAGCTGGGGGACGGAAATTTACGAGCAGTACTTC. Translated: CASSWGTEIYEQYF.

The rearrangement links TRBV19 to TRBJ2-7; 7 nucleotides match TRBD1. The junction had 10 bases not matched to a gene; V was cut back by 11 bases and J by 0 bases. CDR1 LNHDA and CDR2 SQIVND come from the germline V gene (reference sequence). This CDR3 region has 14 residues. CDR3 in amino acids: CAGRQGTSSYEQYF. Here the CDR3 DNA reads TGTGCCGGAAGACAGGGAACCAGCTCCTACGAGCAGTACTTC. The variable domain in full, completed from reference TRBV19 and TRBJ2-7, reads DGGITQSPKYLFRKEGQNVTLSCEQNLNHDAMYWYRQDPGQGLRLIYYSQIVNDFQKGDIAEGYSVSREKKESFPLTVTSAQKNPTAFYLCAGRQGTSSYEQYFGPGTRLTVT.

The gene calls are TRBV7-2 and TRBJ2-7; the D is unclear. The ends were cut back, 5 bases at V and 4 bases at J, with 21 bases in the middle. CDR3 length equals 16 residues. The germline CDR1 and CDR2 sequences are SGHTA and FQGNSA. CDR3 coding DNA: TGTGCCAGCAGCGAAGCCGCCCGGGCCTCATTATACGAGCAGTACTTC. This codes for CASSEAARASLYEQYF.

The rearrangement links TRBV6-1 to TRBJ2-1, with TRBD2 identical over 13 bases. J gave up 7 bases and V 6 bases, and 6 bases lay outside the gene matches. The CDR3 runs to 15 residues. Germline CDR1 and CDR2: MNHNS and SASEGT. Here the CDR3 reads CASRGGLAGDNEQFF. The CDR3 nucleotides are TGTGCCAGCAGGGGAGGACTAGCGGGAGATAATGAGCAGTTCTTC.

This clone was observed a single time. The chain is built from TRBV5-1 and TRBJ1-3; unclear D gene. V was cut by 4 bases and J by 4 bases, with 12 bases left in between. This CDR3 has 14 residues. Germline CDR1 is SGHRS and CDR2 is YFSETQ. The CDR3 bases are TGCGCCAGCAGCCCGGCTGTAGCGGGAAACACCATATATTTT. This gives the protein CASSPAVAGNTIYF.